This T cell receptor (beta chain) derives from a study of T cells in Graves' hyperthyroidism and ophthalmopathy. The CDR3 regions of TCR beta were amplified from RNA transcripts. Initially, a first-round RT-PCR of the TCR CDR3 employed the HTBI primer set. TCRdb passed the multiplex PCR reads through MiXCR, listing each CDR3 protein once. The sample has a few hundred thousand distinct CDR3 sequences, roughly 18% seen once. This clonotype was found many times. Trimming removed 2 bases at V and 6 bases at J, with 9 bases between. The length of the CDR3 is 13 residues. Germline loops: CDR1 SGHNT, CDR2 YENEEA. The diagnostic basis comprised clinical symptoms, serum thyroxine and TRAb, thyroid ultrasound and orbital computed tomography. Each 10 ml fresh peripheral blood draw supplied the PBMCs.

This TCR was sampled from a young man with Graves' ophthalmopathy. The chain links TRBV11-3 to TRBJ2-3; D is unresolved. The sequencing sample was made of blood. CDR3 sequence: CASSLNSGDTQYF. CDR3 DNA sequence: TGTGCCAGCAGCTTAAACTCTGGGGATACGCAGTATTTT.